This T cell receptor beta chain was sequenced in a study of blood T cell repertoires in COVID-19. Study background: PBMCs, B-cell-depleted T cells, or T cells provided the cDNA or gDNA that made up the material.

Germline CDR1 and CDR2: SQVTM and ANQGSEA. The V and J ends lost 5 bases and 0 bases respectively, with 12 bases between them. This CDR3 is 14 amino acids long. This table comes from immunoSEQ multiplex PCR, and its TCRdb copy is limited to in-frame clones, with some not included. The sample has some 250,000 clones; around 79% are singletons. The chain combines TRBV29-1 with TRBJ2-3; maybe TRBD1 (6 bases). The sequenced sample was peripheral blood. This clonotype was sampled from a woman at least 80 years old with acute or convalescent COVID-19. The CDR3 DNA follows: TGCAGCGTTAGCAAACAGGGAAGCACAGATACGCAGTATTTT. Translating it yields CSVSKQGSTDTQYF.